There are many counts of the clone carrying this TCR beta chain. What it binds is unknown. The CDR3 is made up of 11 amino acids. Germline V gene sequence: CDR1 MNHEY, CDR2 SVGEGT. The V and J ends lost 5 bases and 11 bases respectively, with 10 bases between them. These data come from a study of identical twins. TCRdb independently ran MiXCR on the 5' RACE reads; one entry per CDR3 protein. The repertoire holds roughly 710,000 distinct CDR3 sequences, with 6% to 6.5% as singletons. Findings and limits, study-wide: Fewer insertions characterized abundant cord blood beta clonotypes, whereas memory repertoires showed none. Findings depended on cross-sectional statistics rather than tracking the same donors. Among beta out-of-frame sequences, excess sharing between twins appeared weaker. Zero-insertion analyses were open to partial confounding by invariant MAIT and iNKT cells.

This chain links TRBV6-2 or TRBV6-3 with TRBJ2-1; D call uncertain. This TCR was sampled from a man between 18 and 29 years old in good health. Sequencing was done on a sample of naive T cells sorted from blood. The CDR3 here is CASSRAFQQFF. CDR3 in DNA: TGTGCCAGCAGTCGCGCCTTTCAGCAGTTCTTC.